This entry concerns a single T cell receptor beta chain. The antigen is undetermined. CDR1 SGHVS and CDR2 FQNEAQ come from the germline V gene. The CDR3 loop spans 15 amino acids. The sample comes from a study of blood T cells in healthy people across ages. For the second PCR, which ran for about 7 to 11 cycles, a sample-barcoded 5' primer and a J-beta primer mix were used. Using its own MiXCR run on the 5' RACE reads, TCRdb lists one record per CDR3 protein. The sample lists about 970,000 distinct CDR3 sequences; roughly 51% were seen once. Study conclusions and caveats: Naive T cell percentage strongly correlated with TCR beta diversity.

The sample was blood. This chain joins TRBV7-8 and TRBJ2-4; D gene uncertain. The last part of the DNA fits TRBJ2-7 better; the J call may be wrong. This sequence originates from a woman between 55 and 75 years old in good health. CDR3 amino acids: CASSTRRTPPNEQYF. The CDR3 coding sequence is TGTGCCAGCAGCACACGAAGGACCCCCCCGAACGAGCAGTACTTC.